The T cell receptor beta chain under discussion was sequenced for a study of blood T cell repertoires in COVID-19. At the level of the study: Donors in the United States, Italy and Spain gave samples during acute or convalescent COVID-19. Sources were T cells, B-cell-depleted T cells, or PBMCs; the material itself was cDNA or gDNA.

Per the original methods: Researchers report that nucleated cell counts were estimated from reference gene primer amplification. Repertoires were generated with immunoSEQ multiplex PCR, while TCRdb's copy carries only in-frame clones and drops some. The DNA was the basis for D and trimming; V, J and clone size are from that table. The sample carries about 190,000 clones, less than 90% recorded once. Germline CDR1 ENHRY, CDR2 SYGVKD. CDR3 length: 15 amino acids. V was clipped by 8 bases and J by 6 bases; unmatched bases: 9. The rearrangement joins TRBV10-3 to TRBJ1-6; 8 nucleotides match TRBD1. This TCR was sampled from a human donor in a cohort sampled during active COVID-19. Sequenced: peripheral blood. The CDR3 spells CAIRSTGGGNSPLHF. The CDR3, as DNA: TGTGCCATCCGTTCAACAGGGGGTGGTAATTCACCCCTCCACTTT.